Described below is a single T cell receptor (beta chain) sequence and its context. These data belong to a study of blood T cell repertoires in COVID-19. Background on the study: From the United States, Italy and Spain came samples of acute and convalescent COVID-19. T cells, B-cell-depleted T cells, or PBMCs supplied cDNA or gDNA.

Assay used: immunoSEQ multiplex PCR; TCRdb lists only in-frame clones, some missing. The sample lists about 220,000 clones, 80% to 90% occurring once. This receptor was obtained from a woman aged 55-69 years who had recovered from COVID-19. Sequencing used peripheral blood.

The CDR3 spells CASSVTGGASYNSPLHF. DNA for the CDR3: TGTGCCAGCAGCGTAACAGGGGGCGCATCCTATAATTCACCCCTCCACTTT. This chain links TRBV11-2 with TRBJ1-6; TRBD1 agrees at 9 bases. The V gene's germline CDR1 is SGHAT and CDR2 FQNNGV. V gave up 5 bases and J gave up 1 base; unmatched junction bases: 6. This CDR3 is built from 17 residues.